The 9 T cell receptor beta chains below were found in one sample sequenced in a study of PD-L1 blockade in urothelial cancer. Time point of the sample: pretreatment peripheral blood. Repertoires were generated with immunoSEQ multiplex PCR, while TCRdb's copy carries only in-frame clones and drops some. Of around 130,000 clones listed, approximately 84% are singletons. The sequencing here drew on PBMCs, taken around atezolizumab (anti-PD-L1) treatment. These receptors were collected from a man over 45 with urothelial cancer.

The chain employs TRBV11-2 and TRBJ2-3, with TRBD2 matching 8 bases. The CDR3 runs to 15 residues. Germline V gene lookup returns CDR1 SGHAT and CDR2 FQNNGV. V shed 4 bases, J shed 3 bases, and the junction held 6 bases outside the gene matches. CDR3 in amino acids: CASSSREGGTDTQYF. The DNA for the CDR3 is TGTGCCAGCAGCTCCCGGGAGGGGGGAACAGATACGCAGTATTTT.

The chain joins TRBV5-1 to TRBJ2-1; the D gene is possibly TRBD1 (5 bases). Trimming took 4 bases from V and 6 from J, leaving 17 bases between them. Germline V CDR1 and CDR2: SGHRS, YFSETQ. The CDR3 covers 15 residues. The CDR3 region is CASSETGPPSNEQFF. The CDR3 coding sequence is TGCGCCAGCAGCGAAACAGGACCCCCTAGCAATGAGCAGTTCTTC.

J is TRBJ2-5 and V is TRBV28, with D possibly TRBD1 on 5 matching bases. Trimming took off 7 bases at V and 2 bases at J, with 11 bases between the two ends. The CDR3 length is 13 residues. Germline loops: CDR1 MDHEN, CDR2 SYDVKM. In DNA form, the CDR3 reads TGTGCCAGCATGGTGGGGCGGCAAGAGACCCAGTACTTC. As protein: CASMVGRQETQYF.

This chain joins TRBV14 and TRBJ1-3, with TRBD1 matching 10 bases. With 4 bases clipped from V and 2 bases from J, the junction kept 5 bases outside the gene matches. CDR1 and CDR2 from the germline V gene are SGHDN and FVKESK. This CDR3 spans 16 amino acids. The CDR3: CASSPGTGAAGNTIYF. In nucleotides, the CDR3 is TGTGCCAGCAGCCCTGGGACAGGGGCGGCTGGAAACACCATATATTTT. The full variable domain, its missing parts supplied by reference TRBV14 and TRBJ1-3, is EAGVTQFPSHSVIEKGQTVTLRCDPISGHDNLYWYRRVMGKEIKFLLHFVKESKQDESGMPNNRFLAERTGGTYSTLKVQPAELEDSGVYFCASSPGTGAAGNTIYFGEGSWLTVV.

The V gene is TRBV4-1, the J gene TRBJ1-5, with D possibly TRBD1 on 6 matching bases. Trimming took off 0 bases at V and 1 base at J, with 10 bases between the two ends. CDR3 length: 16 amino acids. The germline V gene has CDR1 MGHRA and CDR2 YSYEKL. CDR3 region: CASSQEEGTSNQPQHF. Written as DNA, the CDR3 is TGCGCCAGCAGCCAAGAAGAGGGGACAAGCAATCAGCCCCAGCATTTT.

The rearrangement joins TRBV7-3 to TRBJ2-1, with TRBD2 identical over 9 bases. Losses at the gene ends were 2 bases for V and 8 bases for J; bases not matched to a gene: 10. Germline V gene lookup returns CDR1 SGHTA and CDR2 FQGTGA. The CDR3 runs 16 residues. CDR3 coding DNA: TGTGCCAGCAGCTTAGAATTCAGCGGGAGGATGGATGAGCAGTTCTTC. This sequence encodes CASSLEFSGRMDEQFF.

The gene calls are TRBV19 and TRBJ2-7; TRBD2 agrees at 12 bases. The CDR3 totals 14 residues. Trimming cost V 5 bases and J 5 bases; bases outside gene matches: 4. Germline CDR1 reads LNHDA; CDR2 reads SQIVND (reference sequence). Here the CDR3 DNA reads TGTGCCAGTAGTTCTAGCGGGAGGGTCCACGAGCAGTACTTC. Its translation: CASSSSGRVHEQYF.

This chain connects TRBV5-1 to TRBJ2-3; 15 nucleotides match TRBD2. This CDR3 has 17 amino acids. Trimming took 4 bases from V and 4 from J; bases not matched to a gene: 7. Germline V lookup: CDR1 SGHRS, CDR2 YFSETQ. CDR3 residues: CASSPRTSGRAADTQYF. For the CDR3, the DNA is TGCGCCAGCAGCCCCCGGACTAGCGGGAGGGCCGCAGATACGCAGTATTTT.

The V and J genes are TRBV5-1 and TRBJ2-2; the D gene is possibly TRBD2 (6 bases). This CDR3 has 18 amino acids. Germline V gives CDR1 SGHRS, CDR2 YFSETQ. Trimming cost V 1 base and J 0 bases, with 16 bases left between them. The CDR3 region is CASSLLVGGSANTGELFF. The CDR3 DNA follows: TGCGCCAGCAGCTTGTTGGTGGGAGGCTCCGCGAACACCGGGGAGCTGTTTTTT. Full variable domain (remainder filled in from reference TRBV5-1 and TRBJ2-2): KAGVTQTPRYLIKTRGQQVTLSCSPISGHRSVSWYQQTPGQGLQFLFEYFSETQRNKGNFPGRFSGRQFSNSRSEMNVSTLELGDSALYLCASSLLVGGSANTGELFFGEGSRLTVL.